The rows below give T cell receptor beta chains drawn from one sample of a study of T cells in Graves' hyperthyroidism and ophthalmopathy. TCRdb redid the calling of the multiplex PCR reads with MiXCR, one entry per CDR3 protein. The data hold hundreds of thousands of distinct CDR3 sequences, with roughly a sixth observed a single time. The sample comprised blood. The receptors were gathered from a middle-aged woman with Graves' ophthalmopathy. The CDR3 runs from the conserved cysteine through the conserved F or W. The D gene is left open where the match is weak. Only some rows state a clone size, as once, few, many or a class for expanded clones.

j_call clone_size v_call d_call cdr3_nt cdr3_aa
TRBJ2-1 few TRBV5-1 . TGCGCCAGCAGCGCCCAGGGCCAGGGTCAGTTCTTC CASSAQGQGQFF
TRBJ2-2 . TRBV28 . TGTGCCAGCAGTTTGTTAGGGGTGGACACCGGGGAGCTGCTTTTT CASSLLGVDTGELLF
TRBJ1-2 . TRBV19 TRBD1 TGTGCCAGTAGTTGGGACAGTTCTAACTATGGCTACACCTTC CASSWDSSNYGYTF
TRBJ2-1 . TRBV9 TRBD2 TGTGCCAGCAGCGTAATCGGGACTAGCGGGTACAATGAGCAGTTCTTC CASSVIGTSGYNEQFF
TRBJ2-3 many TRBV2 TRBD2 TGTGCCAGCAGTGAAAGGGTAGCGGGTCCAAAAGATACGCAGTATTTT CASSERVAGPKDTQYF
TRBJ2-1 . TRBV20-1 TRBD2 TGCAGTGCTAGAGAGGGGTCGGGAGCGGGGCGGGGGGCTTACAATGAGCAGTTCTTC CSAREGSGAGRGAYNEQFF
TRBJ2-3 few TRBV7-9 TRBD2 TGTGCCAGCAGCCAGGCCCGGTCTAGCGGGGATACGCAGTATTTT CASSQARSSGDTQYF
TRBJ1-2 many TRBV11-2 . TGTGCCAGCAGCTGGCAGGGCTATGGCTACACCTTC CASSWQGYGYTF
TRBJ1-5 . TRBV28 . TGTGCCAGCAGACTGAGCAGGGGCAGACAGCCCCAGCATTTT CASRLSRGRQPQHF
TRBJ2-7 few TRBV6-2/TRBV6-3 . TGTGCCAGCAGTTACTCCGAATCTTACGAGCAGTACTTC CASSYSESYEQYF
TRBJ1-4 many TRBV5-8 . TGTGCCAGCAGCTCGAGAAGACCATCTAATGAAAAACTGTTTTTT CASSSRRPSNEKLFF
TRBJ2-1 many TRBV27 TRBD2 TGTGCCAGCAGTACACGGACTAGCGGAAATTACAATGAGCAGTTCTTC CASSTRTSGNYNEQFF
TRBJ2-1 many TRBV20-1 TRBD1 TGCAGTGCCACAGGGGGCGATGAGCAGTTCTTC CSATGGDEQFF
TRBJ2-7 many TRBV18 . TGTGCCAGCTCACATTCGACAGATTCCTACGAGCAGTACTTC CASSHSTDSYEQYF
TRBJ1-1 many TRBV28 TRBD1 TGTGCCAGCAGTTTAGTGGGACAGGTGAACACTGAAGCTTTCTTT CASSLVGQVNTEAFF
TRBJ2-7 many TRBV28 TRBD2 TGTGCCAGCAGTTTAGGGGGGGTAGCGGGAGTGCGGGAGCAGTACTTC CASSLGGVAGVREQYF
TRBJ1-5 many TRBV28 TRBD1 TGTGCCAGCACCTCGCTGGTGACAGGGAGAAATAGCAATCAGCCCCAGCATTTT CASTSLVTGRNSNQPQHF
TRBJ2-1 . TRBV20-1 . TGCAGTGCTAGGGACCACTTAAATGAGCAGTTCTTC CSARDHLNEQFF
TRBJ1-2 many TRBV28 TRBD1 TGTGCCAGCAGTTCCCGGGACAGGGGCTCCTATGGCTACACCTTC CASSSRDRGSYGYTF
TRBJ1-5 . TRBV16 . TGTGCCAGCATGACCCCGGGACACGGGAATCAGCCCCAGCATTTT CASMTPGHGNQPQHF
TRBJ2-7 few TRBV29-1 . TGCAGCGCCGTAACAGGGTCCTACGAGCAGTACTTC CSAVTGSYEQYF
TRBJ2-5 many TRBV13 TRBD2 TGTGCCAGCAGCCCCGCGGGGGGGCAAGAGACCCAGTACTTC CASSPAGGQETQYF
TRBJ2-7 many TRBV28 TRBD1 TGTGCCAGCAGCGATCCGGGACAGGGACACTACGAGCAGTACTTC CASSDPGQGHYEQYF
TRBJ2-4 many TRBV3-1 . TGTGCCAGCAGCCATGTGTGGGGAGCCAAAAACATTCAGTACTTC CASSHVWGAKNIQYF
TRBJ1-1 . TRBV10-3 . TGTGCCATCAGTGAGACCCGCGAAGGGGCGGTGAACACTGAAGCTTTCTTT CAISETREGAVNTEAFF
TRBJ2-3 few TRBV7-3 TRBD2 TGTGCCAGCAGTTGGGGAGGGTCAAGCCAATCCCAGCAGTATTTT CASSWGGSSQSQQYF
TRBJ1-1 many TRBV30 TRBD1 TGTGCCTGGAGTGTAAGGGTCGGGACAGGGGTCACTGAAGCTTTCTTT CAWSVRVGTGVTEAFF
TRBJ2-1 many TRBV2 TRBD2 TGTGCCAGCAGCCGCTGGACTAGCGTGGGAGGCAATGAGCAGTTCTTC CASSRWTSVGGNEQFF
TRBJ2-1 few TRBV4-1 . TGCGCCAGCAGCCAACCCAGGGACTTGCCTTACAATGAGCAGTTCTTC CASSQPRDLPYNEQFF
TRBJ1-2 . TRBV12-3/TRBV12-4 TRBD1 TGTGCCAGCAGCCAAACCTGGATGACAGGGTTATTTGATGGCTACACCTTC CASSQTWMTGLFDGYTF
TRBJ1-5 few TRBV6-1 . TGTGCCAGCCGGGGCCGGGAGGGCAATCAGCCCCAGCATTTT CASRGREGNQPQHF
TRBJ1-1 many TRBV2 TRBD1 TGTGCCAGCACCCGACAGGGGATGGGGAACACTGAAGCTTTCTTT CASTRQGMGNTEAFF
TRBJ1-2 . TRBV12-3/TRBV12-4 . TGTGCCAGCAGTTTAAACAGGGACCCCTATGGCTACACCTTC CASSLNRDPYGYTF
TRBJ2-3 few TRBV9 . TGTGCCAGCAGCGTCCTGTCGGATACGCAGTATTTT CASSVLSDTQYF
TRBJ1-1 . TRBV29-1 . TGCAGCGTGGTCTCGGTGAACACTGAAGCTTTCTTT CSVVSVNTEAFF
TRBJ2-5 . TRBV3-1 . TGTGCCAGCAGCCGAAGGGGCAACTCCATCTCGGAGACCCAGTACTTC CASSRRGNSISETQYF
TRBJ2-7 many TRBV6-1 . TGTGCCAGCAGGACTACAACCGCGCTCTACGAGCAGTACTTC CASRTTTALYEQYF
TRBJ2-5 . TRBV5-1 . TGCGCCAGCACTTCGGGGGCTTGGACTAAAGAGACCCAGTACTTC CASTSGAWTKETQYF
TRBJ2-1 many TRBV3-1 TRBD2 TGTGCCAGCAAACTAGCGGGCAGTGAGCAGTTCTTC CASKLAGSEQFF
TRBJ2-7 many TRBV28 TRBD1 TGTGCCAGCAGAGCTCGACAGGGTCGCTACGAGCAGTACTTC CASRARQGRYEQYF
TRBJ1-1 many TRBV6-1 . TGTGCCAGCTCCTTCCGTGGTTCCGGGACTGAAGCTTTCTTT CASSFRGSGTEAFF
TRBJ2-2 . TRBV3-1 TRBD2 TGTGCCAGCAGCCCCCGGGGACTAGCGGGACGCACCGGGGAGCTGTTTTTT CASSPRGLAGRTGELFF
TRBJ2-7 few TRBV19 . TGTGCCAGTAGTCTCCGGGACGAGGATGGGACTCTCTACGAGCAGTACTTC CASSLRDEDGTLYEQYF
TRBJ2-1 many TRBV6-5 . TGTGCCAGCAGTTACTCGATCTCGGACAGAGGATACAATGAGCAGTTCTTC CASSYSISDRGYNEQFF
TRBJ2-5 few TRBV5-1 TRBD2 TGCGCCAGCAGCTTGGTCGCGGGAGGAGAAGAGACCCAGTACTTC CASSLVAGGEETQYF
TRBJ2-7 few TRBV4-2 . TGTGCCAGCAGCCAAGAGAGACGGGGGTCCTACGAGCAGTACTTC CASSQERRGSYEQYF